Below are 16 T cell receptor beta chains sequenced from a single sample in a study of early T cells in non-severe SARS-CoV-2 infection. Each CDR3 protein gets one entry after TCRdb re-called the 5' RACE reads with MiXCR. Of tens of thousands of distinct CDR3 sequences detected, approximately 9% appear once; the ten largest clones hold about 16%. The material sequenced was whole blood. The receptors originated from an adult who was a healthcare worker with PCR-confirmed SARS-CoV-2 infection or an uninfected control (not recorded which).

In this sample, this clonotype turned up many times. The genes are TRBV3-1 and TRBJ2-5, with 9 bases lining up with TRBD1. V gave up 5 bases and J gave up 5 bases; unmatched junction bases: 9. This CDR3 is built from 15 residues. Germline V lookup: CDR1 LGHDT, CDR2 YNNKEL (reference sequence). The CDR3 loop is CASSYSYRGHETQYF. For the CDR3, the DNA is TGTGCCAGCAGCTACTCATACAGGGGGCATGAGACCCAGTACTTC.

V gene TRBV5-4 combines with J gene TRBJ2-7; D not resolved. V lost 1 base to trimming and J lost 5 bases, with 19 bases between them. This CDR3 spans 16 amino acids. CDR1 SGHNT and CDR2 YYREEE come from the germline V gene (reference sequence). The CDR3 sequence is CASSLTRLLKNHEQYF. DNA for the CDR3: TGTGCCAGCAGCTTGACCCGCCTCCTTAAGAATCACGAGCAGTACTTC.

The J gene is TRBJ2-1, the V gene TRBV5-1; 7 bases match TRBD1. Germline V CDR1 and CDR2: SGHRS, YFSETQ. The CDR3 runs 15 residues. J was trimmed by 7 bases and V by 1 base; bases with no gene match: 8. The CDR3 loop is CASSLRPGGRNEQFF. The CDR3 nucleotides read TGCGCCAGCAGCTTGAGGCCAGGGGGTAGAAATGAGCAGTTCTTC.

This clonotype was observed a few times. This chain joins TRBV27 and TRBJ2-1; no reliable D call. The CDR3 runs 11 residues. The ends were cut back, 2 bases at V and 9 bases at J, with 5 bases in the middle. CDR1 and CDR2 (germline): MNHEY, SMNVEV (reference sequence). The CDR3 loop reads CASSLGVEQFF. The CDR3 nucleotides read TGTGCCAGCAGTTTAGGAGTTGAGCAGTTCTTC.

The chain is built from TRBV5-1 and TRBJ2-7; perhaps D is TRBD1 or TRBD2 (5 bases each). V was pared by 4 bases and J by 0 bases, with 11 bases between. The CDR3 has 14 amino acids. Looked up from germline, CDR1 is SGHRS and CDR2 is YFSETQ. CDR3 in DNA: TGCGCCAGCAGCACGGGACCCACCTCCTACGAGCAGTACTTC. It encodes CASSTGPTSYEQYF. The whole variable domain, remainder taken from reference TRBV5-1 and TRBJ2-7, is KAGVTQTPRYLIKTRGQQVTLSCSPISGHRSVSWYQQTPGQGLQFLFEYFSETQRNKGNFPGRFSGRQFSNSRSEMNVSTLELGDSALYLCASSTGPTSYEQYFGPGTRLTVT.

This clonotype appeared many times. The chain has TRBV5-1 and TRBJ2-1, with TRBD1 matching over 12 bases. CDR1 is SGHRS and CDR2 is YFSETQ in the germline V gene. Trimming took 6 bases from V and 5 from J; bases not matched to a gene: 21. This CDR3 comprises 20 residues. CDR3 amino acids: CASKHRTGTGGPPRDNEQFF. The CDR3 DNA reads TGCGCCAGCAAACACAGGACCGGGACAGGGGGCCCCCCTAGAGACAATGAGCAGTTCTTC.

The V and J genes are TRBV28 and TRBJ1-5, with D perhaps TRBD1 (5 bases). The V gene's germline CDR1 is MDHEN and CDR2 SYDVKM. The CDR3 has 15 residues. The V and J ends lost 3 bases and 4 bases respectively, with 13 bases between them. The chain's CDR3 is CASSLLGAENQPQHF. Here the CDR3 DNA reads TGTGCCAGCAGTTTGCTTGGGGCAGAAAATCAGCCCCAGCATTTT.

In its sample, this clonotype was seen many times. The J gene is TRBJ1-5, the V gene TRBV7-2; D remains ambiguous. The germline V gene encodes CDR1 SGHTA and CDR2 FQGNSA. The ends were cut back, 4 bases at V and 7 bases at J, with 8 bases in the middle. This CDR3 region has 12 residues. The CDR3 bases are TGTGCCAGCAGCTCCTACGGCCAGCCCCAGCATTTT. Encoded protein: CASSSYGQPQHF.

This clonotype was detected a few times. This chain connects TRBV18 to TRBJ2-3; D remains ambiguous. The V gene's germline CDR1 is KGHSH and CDR2 LQKENI. V lost 2 bases and J 4 bases, leaving 16 bases between the germline ends. The CDR3 sequence is 16 residues long. The CDR3 DNA reads TGTGCCAGCTCACCAATGGGCTACAGAAGCTCAGATACGCAGTATTTT. Translated, it gives CASSPMGYRSSDTQYF.

This clonotype has just a few counts. The chain recombines TRBV6-5 with TRBJ2-3, with D tentatively TRBD2 (6 bases). Germline assignment: CDR1 MNHEY and CDR2 SVGAGI. The CDR3 has 13 residues. The ends were cut back, 7 bases at V and 1 base at J, with 9 bases in the middle. The CDR3 nucleotides are TGTGCCAGCACGGCTAGCGGCACAGATACGCAGTATTTT. Amino acids: CASTASGTDTQYF.

Ten or more counts support this clonotype. The chain has TRBV7-2 and TRBJ2-5; 13 bases map to TRBD2. This CDR3 contains 18 residues. The junction had 9 bases not matched to a gene; V was cut back by 4 bases and J by 1 base. Germline loops: CDR1 SGHTA, CDR2 FQGNSA. CDR3: CASSSPLTSGRSQETQYF. The CDR3 region has the DNA TGTGCCAGCAGCTCGCCGTTGACTAGCGGGAGGAGCCAAGAGACCCAGTACTTC.

In regard to this clonotype: A much larger clone lies one base from this, so it may be a read error. The chain combines TRBV9 with TRBJ1-1; D remains ambiguous. Germline CDR1 is SGDLS and CDR2 is YYNGEE. V lost 4 bases to trimming and J lost 0 bases, with 7 bases between them. The CDR3 extends over 13 amino acids. The DNA for the CDR3 is TGTGCCAGCAGCTTAAACATGAACACTGAAGCTTTCTTT. This codes for CASSLNMNTEAFF. Full variable domain (missing parts from reference TRBV9 and TRBJ1-1): DSGVTQTPKHLITATGQRVTLRCSPRSGDLSVYWYQQSLDQGLQFLIQYYNGEERAKGNILERFSAQQFPDLHSELNLSSLELGDSALYFCASSLNMNTEAFFGQGTRLTVV.

This clonotype was picked up a small number of times. This rearrangement joins TRBV15 to TRBJ2-2, with 8 bases matching TRBD2. Germline V CDR1 and CDR2: LNHNV, YYDKDF (reference sequence). Trimming took 6 bases from V and 6 from J; bases not matched to a gene: 9. The CDR3 is 15 amino acids. This CDR3 is CATSPSGRFAGELFF. The CDR3 DNA reads TGTGCCACCAGTCCGAGCGGGAGATTCGCCGGGGAGCTGTTTTTT.

This clonotype appeared a few times. For the CDR3, the DNA is TGTGCCAGCAGTTACTCGAGCGGGACTAGCGGGGCCCGGATCTCCTACAATGAGCAGTTCTTC. Its translation: CASSYSSGTSGARISYNEQFF. The chain joins TRBV6-2 or TRBV6-3 to TRBJ2-1; 13 bases are shared with TRBD2. Germline loops: CDR1 MNHEY, CDR2 SVGEGT. The V segment lost 0 bases and the J segment 0 bases; nucleotides outside the gene matches: 11. The CDR3 length is 21 residues.

J is TRBJ1-2 and V is TRBV6-2 or TRBV6-3, with TRBD1 identical over 9 bases. The CDR3 contains 14 residues. With V trimmed by 5 bases and J by 4 bases, 5 bases remained unmatched. The germline CDR1 and CDR2 sequences are MNHEY and SVGEGT. The CDR3 nucleotides read TGTGCCAGCAGTCACGGACAGGGGATCTATGGCTACACCTTC. It is translated as CASSHGQGIYGYTF.

This clonotype has a handful of counts. CDR3 nucleotide sequence: TGTGCCTGGACTCCTCCCTGGGCAACGAACACTGAAGCTTTCTTT. Residues: CAWTPPWATNTEAFF. The rearrangement joins TRBV30 to TRBJ1-1, with D unresolved. Trimming removed 4 bases at V and 1 base at J, with 16 bases between. Per the germline V gene, CDR1 is GTSNPN and CDR2 is SVGIG (reference sequence). CDR3 length: 15 amino acids.